A single sample is the source of the 26 T cell receptor beta chains below, sequenced in a study of OX40 agonist ivuxolimab in advanced cancers. TCRdb's table, derived via immunoSEQ multiplex PCR, lists solely in-frame clones and lacks some. The data show around 80,000 clones, approximately 85% seen once. The sequencing here drew on CD4+ or CD8+ T cells sorted from blood, taken in a trial of the OX40 agonist ivuxolimab. The receptor set was obtained from an adult with an advanced solid tumor such as melanoma, head and neck, liver or kidney cancer.

The chain joins TRBV6-4 to TRBJ2-3; D is ambiguous. This CDR3 comprises 14 residues. Trimming removed 2 bases at V and 2 bases at J, with 8 bases between. CDR1 is MRHNA and CDR2 is SNTAGT in the germline V gene. Written as DNA, the CDR3 is TGTGCCAGCAGTGACGAGGAGAACACAGATACGCAGTATTTT. Its translation: CASSDEENTDTQYF.

V and J are TRBV7-2 and TRBJ2-7; D is unresolved. V was pared by 1 base and J by 2 bases, with 12 bases between. CDR1 is SGHTA and CDR2 is FQGNSA in the germline V gene. The CDR3 has 15 amino acids. The CDR3 is CASSLGSVATYEQYF. CDR3 bases: TGTGCCAGCAGCTTAGGTTCGGTGGCAACCTACGAGCAGTACTTC.

This chain joins TRBV30 and TRBJ1-1, with 8 bases aligning to TRBD1. The J segment lost 4 bases and the V segment lost 5 bases, leaving 12 bases of the junction unmatched. The CDR3 contains 15 residues. The germline V gene has CDR1 GTSNPN and CDR2 SVGIG (reference sequence). CDR3 sequence (DNA): TGTGCCTGGGGGCCCAGGCAGGGGGCGAGCACTGAAGCTTTCTTT. It translates to CAWGPRQGASTEAFF.

The rearrangement links TRBV18 to TRBJ1-4; D might be TRBD1 (5 bases). The V end lost 6 bases, the J end lost 3 bases, and 14 bases lay between the germline ends. Germline values: CDR1 KGHSH, CDR2 LQKENI. CDR3 length: 15 amino acids. The CDR3 sequence: CASSLGTASNEKLFF. Here the CDR3 DNA reads TGTGCCAGCTCCCTAGGGACGGCGTCTAATGAAAAACTGTTTTTT.

The gene calls are TRBV5-6 and TRBJ1-2; D gene uncertain. The CDR3 covers 12 residues. Trimming removed 3 bases from V and 3 bases from J, with 6 bases in between. Germline V gives CDR1 SGHDT, CDR2 YYEEEE. The CDR3 region has the DNA TGTGCCAGCAGCTCCGTATACTATGGCTACACCTTC. Protein sequence: CASSSVYYGYTF.

The gene calls are TRBV9 and TRBJ1-1, with a weak D call TRBD1 (5 bases). The germline V gene encodes CDR1 SGDLS and CDR2 YYNGEE. The CDR3 sequence is 15 residues long. V dropped 0 bases and J dropped 4 bases, with 13 bases sitting between them. CDR3 nucleotide sequence: TGTGCCAGCAGCGTAGGGACGGAGGGGTTCACTGAAGCTTTCTTT. It encodes CASSVGTEGFTEAFF.

The chain links TRBV9 to TRBJ1-1; possibly TRBD1 for D (6 bases). This CDR3 spans 15 amino acids. Germline V lookup: CDR1 SGDLS, CDR2 YYNGEE. V was shortened by 3 bases and J by 1 base, with 13 bases between the two germline ends. The CDR3 nucleotides are TGTGCCAGCAGCGCCCGTACAGGGAGGAACACTGAAGCTTTCTTT. Its translation is CASSARTGRNTEAFF.

The chain recombines TRBV19 with TRBJ1-1; D remains ambiguous. The CDR3 is 15 residues long. In germline, CDR1 is LNHDA, CDR2 SQIVND (reference sequence). Between the trimmed V and J ends, which lost 7 bases and 0 bases, there was a span of 15 bases. CDR3 in amino acids: CASTYGGVMNTEAFF. The CDR3 DNA sequence: TGTGCCAGTACTTATGGCGGGGTCATGAACACTGAAGCTTTCTTT.

The rearrangement uses TRBV5-8 and TRBJ1-6; 7 bases match TRBD1. Germline assignment: CDR1 SGHTS and CDR2 YDEGEE. Germline trimming cut 3 bases from V and 10 bases from J; bases unmatched to any gene: 13. This CDR3 has 16 amino acids. CDR3 protein: CASSSEGPGGRSPLHF. The CDR3 nucleotides read TGTGCCAGCAGCTCCGAGGGGCCAGGGGGAAGGTCACCCCTCCACTTT.

The chain is built from TRBV7-3 and TRBJ2-5; 8 positions match TRBD2. From germline, CDR1 is SGHTA and CDR2 FQGTGA. The CDR3 has 22 amino acids. After removal of 4 bases from V and 5 bases from J, the junction contained 30 bases not matched to a gene. CDR3 bases: TGTGCCAGCAGCTCCTCGCCAACACCAGTAGGCGTCCGGGAGGGCCTTTGGGAGACCCAGTACTTC. Translating gives CASSSSPTPVGVREGLWETQYF.

J is TRBJ2-1 and V is TRBV5-1; D is uncertain. Trimming left V 0 bases short and J 3 bases short, with 10 bases between. The CDR3 extends over 15 amino acids. Germline V lookup: CDR1 SGHRS, CDR2 YFSETQ. Here the CDR3 DNA reads TGCGCCAGCAGCTTGGGGTCAGCAGGCTACAATGAGCAGTTCTTC. It codes for CASSLGSAGYNEQFF.

J is TRBJ2-7 and V is TRBV19; D is uncertain. The CDR3 contains 14 residues. Trimming left V 2 bases short and J 0 bases short, with 8 bases between. Germline V gives CDR1 LNHDA, CDR2 SQIVND (reference sequence). DNA for the CDR3: TGTGCCAGTAGTATAAGGCAGCTCTCCTACGAGCAGTACTTC. As protein: CASSIRQLSYEQYF.

The V gene is TRBV4-3, the J gene TRBJ1-2; no definite D call. The CDR3 runs 11 residues. Germline V gene data show CDR1 as LGHNA and CDR2 as YSLEER. Trimming left V 5 bases short and J 8 bases short, with 9 bases between. CDR3 in DNA: TGCGCCAGCAGCTTAGAGTGGGGCTACACCTTC. It yields the protein CASSLEWGYTF.

This clone was detected only once. The J gene is TRBJ1-6, the V gene TRBV5-1; 7 bases are shared with TRBD1. This CDR3 has 14 residues. Germline CDR1 SGHRS, CDR2 YFSETQ. V trimming: 5 bases; J trimming: 6 bases; junction bases outside the gene matches: 5. CDR3 sequence (DNA): TGCGCCAGCAGAGGGGACAGACCTAATTCACCCCTCCACTTT. Translated: CASRGDRPNSPLHF.

V usage is TRBV6-1 and J usage is TRBJ1-3; D is ambiguous. Trimming pared 1 base from V and 2 bases from J, leaving 12 bases between. The CDR3 totals 16 residues. Germline-derived CDR1 and CDR2 are MNHNS and SASEGT. The CDR3 region is CASSEVSSGAGNTIYF. In DNA form, the CDR3 reads TGTGCCAGCAGTGAAGTAAGTTCCGGGGCTGGAAACACCATATATTTT.

J is TRBJ2-3 and V is TRBV9; 14 positions match TRBD2. Germline assignment: CDR1 SGDLS and CDR2 YYNGEE. The CDR3 spans 17 residues. The junction had 6 bases not matched to a gene; V was cut back by 0 bases and J by 6 bases. Here the CDR3 reads CASSVATSGGAMDTQYF. CDR3 nucleotides: TGTGCCAGCAGCGTAGCGACTAGCGGGGGGGCAATGGATACGCAGTATTTT.

J is TRBJ1-1 and V is TRBV4-1, with a tentative D call TRBD1 (5 bases). V was clipped by 3 bases and J by 0 bases, with 11 bases between them. This CDR3 region has 15 residues. Germline V gives CDR1 MGHRA, CDR2 YSYEKL. CDR3 loop: CASSQPGRVNTEAFF. The CDR3, as DNA: TGCGCCAGCAGCCAGCCGGGACGGGTGAACACTGAAGCTTTCTTT.

The chain is built from TRBV5-8 and TRBJ2-5; 7 bases fit TRBD1. The J segment lost 4 bases and the V segment lost 2 bases, leaving 2 bases of the junction unmatched. The CDR3 sequence is 13 residues long. Germline CDR1 reads SGHTS; CDR2 reads YDEGEE. The CDR3 protein is CASSFAGGETQYF. The CDR3 DNA reads as TGTGCCAGCAGCTTTGCAGGGGGAGAGACCCAGTACTTC.

This chain joins TRBV19 and TRBJ2-3; 7 nucleotides align to TRBD2. V was pared by 7 bases and J by 2 bases, with 6 bases of the junction left unmatched. CDR1 is LNHDA, CDR2 SQIVND, per germline (reference sequence). This CDR3 contains 14 residues. CDR3 nucleotides: TGTGCCAGTATGAGCGGGATGTTCACAGATACGCAGTATTTT. As protein: CASMSGMFTDTQYF. Filled out from reference TRBV19 and TRBJ2-3, the complete variable domain reads DGGITQSPKYLFRKEGQNVTLSCEQNLNHDAMYWYRQDPGQGLRLIYYSQIVNDFQKGDIAEGYSVSREKKESFPLTVTSAQKNPTAFYLCASMSGMFTDTQYFGPGTRLTVL.

V is TRBV11-3 and J is TRBJ1-1; D is unresolved. V was cut by 5 bases and J by 1 base, with 11 bases left in between. CDR3 length: 14 amino acids. Germline V gives CDR1 SGHNT, CDR2 YENEEA. CDR3 DNA: TGTGCCAGCAGCCCCGCGTGGGGGAACACTGAAGCTTTCTTT. This sequence encodes CASSPAWGNTEAFF. Drawing the rest from reference TRBV11-3 and TRBJ1-1, the complete variable domain is EAGVVQSPRYKIIEKKQPVAFWCNPISGHNTLYWYLQNLGQGPELLIRYENEEAVDDSQLPKDRFSAERLKGVDSTLKIQPAELGDSAVYLCASSPAWGNTEAFFGQGTRLTVV.

A single count supports this clone. The chain carries TRBV7-2 and TRBJ1-6, with 7 bases lining up with TRBD1. The trim removed 3 bases at V and 9 bases at J, leaving 5 bases unmatched. The CDR3 is 14 residues long. Looked up from germline, CDR1 is SGHTA and CDR2 is FQGNSA. CDR3 DNA sequence: TGTGCCAGCAGCTTCCGGACAGGAGGTTCACCCCTCCACTTT. Its translation: CASSFRTGGSPLHF.

This clone was seen a single time. The J gene is TRBJ2-3, the V gene TRBV6-1; D might be TRBD1 (6 bases). CDR3 length: 16 residues. Trimming removed 4 bases from V and 1 base from J, with 15 bases in between. Germline V lookup: CDR1 MNHNS, CDR2 SASEGT. The CDR3 DNA follows: TGTGCCAGCAGTGCCAACAGGGCCCCCCGCACAGATACGCAGTATTTT. This encodes CASSANRAPRTDTQYF.

There are a few counts of this clone. The chain carries TRBV4-3 and TRBJ2-3; 7 positions match TRBD2. The trim removed 1 base at V and 2 bases at J, leaving 9 bases unmatched. The CDR3 consists of 17 residues. Per germline, CDR1 LGHNA and CDR2 YSLEER. The CDR3 DNA follows: TGCGCCAGCAGCCAAGTCTCGGGGGGAAGAAACACAGATACGCAGTATTTT. Its protein is CASSQVSGGRNTDTQYF.

This sequence joins TRBV9 and TRBJ2-7; the D gene is possibly TRBD2 (5 bases). Deletions cut 4 bases from V and 1 base from J, with 18 bases between. CDR1 and CDR2 (germline): SGDLS, YYNGEE. The CDR3 consists of 16 residues. CDR3 sequence reads: CASSPGFGGSSYEQYF. DNA of the CDR3: TGTGCCAGCAGCCCCGGTTTTGGCGGGTCTTCCTACGAGCAGTACTTC. Looking up the rest from reference TRBV9 and TRBJ2-7 gives the full variable domain: DSGVTQTPKHLITATGQRVTLRCSPRSGDLSVYWYQQSLDQGLQFLIQYYNGEERAKGNILERFSAQQFPDLHSELNLSSLELGDSALYFCASSPGFGGSSYEQYFGPGTRLTVT.

V gene TRBV2 combines with J gene TRBJ1-5; tentative D call: TRBD1 (5 bases). V gave up 6 bases and J gave up 0 bases, with 9 bases separating them. In germline, CDR1 is SNHLY, CDR2 FYNNEI. This CDR3 is 14 amino acids long. The DNA for the CDR3 is TGTGCCAGCAGACCCGACAGTAGCAATCAGCCCCAGCATTTT. As protein: CASRPDSSNQPQHF.

The chain couples TRBV9 to TRBJ2-3; D perhaps matches TRBD2 (6 bases). The V end was cut by 5 bases, the J end by 2 bases, with 12 bases between. CDR1 and CDR2 (germline): SGDLS, YYNGEE. This CDR3 spans 14 amino acids. CDR3 in amino acids: CASSIGTLTDTQYF. DNA for the CDR3: TGTGCCAGCAGTATAGGGACTCTCACAGATACGCAGTATTTT.